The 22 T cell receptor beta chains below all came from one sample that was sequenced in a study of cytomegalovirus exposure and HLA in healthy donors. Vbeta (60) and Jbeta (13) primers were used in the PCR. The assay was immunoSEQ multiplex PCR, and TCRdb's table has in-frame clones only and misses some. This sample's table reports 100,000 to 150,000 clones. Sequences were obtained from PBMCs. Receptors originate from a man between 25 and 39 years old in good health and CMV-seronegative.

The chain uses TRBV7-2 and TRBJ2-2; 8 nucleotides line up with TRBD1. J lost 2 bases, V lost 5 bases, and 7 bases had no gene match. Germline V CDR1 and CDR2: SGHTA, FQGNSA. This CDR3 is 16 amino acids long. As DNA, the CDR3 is TGTGCCAGCAGCATAGGAGACAGGGGTAACACCGGGGAGCTGTTTTTT. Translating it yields CASSIGDRGNTGELFF.

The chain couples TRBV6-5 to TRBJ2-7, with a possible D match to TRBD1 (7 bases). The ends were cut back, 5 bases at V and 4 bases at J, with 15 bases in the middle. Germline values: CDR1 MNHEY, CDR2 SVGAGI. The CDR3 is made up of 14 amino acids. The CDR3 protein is CASSEEGARYEQYF. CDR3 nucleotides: TGTGCCAGCAGTGAGGAGGGGGCAAGGTACGAGCAGTACTTC.

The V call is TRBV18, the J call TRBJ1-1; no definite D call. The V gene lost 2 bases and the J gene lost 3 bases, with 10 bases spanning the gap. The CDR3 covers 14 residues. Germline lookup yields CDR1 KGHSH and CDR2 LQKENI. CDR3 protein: CASSPSWSDTEAFF. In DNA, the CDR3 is TGTGCCAGCTCACCATCGTGGTCGGACACTGAAGCTTTCTTT.

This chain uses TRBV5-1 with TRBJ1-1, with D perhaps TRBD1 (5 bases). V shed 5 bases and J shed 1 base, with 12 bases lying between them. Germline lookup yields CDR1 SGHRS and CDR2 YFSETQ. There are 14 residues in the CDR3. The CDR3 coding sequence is TGCGCCAGCAGGGGGGGGAGGGGGAACACTGAAGCTTTCTTT. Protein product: CASRGGRGNTEAFF. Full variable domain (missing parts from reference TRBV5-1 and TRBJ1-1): KAGVTQTPRYLIKTRGQQVTLSCSPISGHRSVSWYQQTPGQGLQFLFEYFSETQRNKGNFPGRFSGRQFSNSRSEMNVSTLELGDSALYLCASRGGRGNTEAFFGQGTRLTVV.

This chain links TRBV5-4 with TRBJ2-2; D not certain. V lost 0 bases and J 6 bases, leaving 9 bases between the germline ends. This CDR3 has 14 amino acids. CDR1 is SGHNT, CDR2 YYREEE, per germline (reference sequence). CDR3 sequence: CASSLVDWPGELFF. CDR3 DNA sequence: TGTGCCAGCAGCTTGGTCGACTGGCCCGGGGAGCTGTTTTTT.

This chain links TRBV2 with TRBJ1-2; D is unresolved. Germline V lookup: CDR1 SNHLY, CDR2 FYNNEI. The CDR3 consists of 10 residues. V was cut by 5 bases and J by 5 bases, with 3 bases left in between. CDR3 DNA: TGTGCCAGCAGTTCGTATGGCTACACCTTC. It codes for CASSSYGYTF.

The CDR3 nucleotides read TGTGCCAGCTCACCGGCCTCCGGGAACAGCGGGAGTAGCACAGATACGCAGTATTTT. Protein sequence: CASSPASGNSGSSTDTQYF. J is TRBJ2-3 and V is TRBV18, with 8 bases fitting TRBD2. Germline-derived CDR1 and CDR2 are KGHSH and LQKENI. This CDR3 contains 19 residues. V was clipped by 3 bases and J by 0 bases; unmatched bases: 14.

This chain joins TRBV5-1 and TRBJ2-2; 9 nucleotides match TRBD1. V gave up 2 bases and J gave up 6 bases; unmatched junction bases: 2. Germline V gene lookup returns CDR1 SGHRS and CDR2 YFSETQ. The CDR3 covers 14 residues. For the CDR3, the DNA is TGCGCCAGCAGCTTTGACAGGGGGGCCGGGGAGCTGTTTTTT. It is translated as CASSFDRGAGELFF.

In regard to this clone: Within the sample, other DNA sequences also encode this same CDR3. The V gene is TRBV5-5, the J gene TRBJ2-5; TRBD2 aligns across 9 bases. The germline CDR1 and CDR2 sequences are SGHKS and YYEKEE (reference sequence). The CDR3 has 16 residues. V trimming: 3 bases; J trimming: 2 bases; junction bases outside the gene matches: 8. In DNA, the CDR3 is TGTGCCAGCAGCTCGGGACTAGCAGGAGGTCAAGAGACCCAGTACTTC. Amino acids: CASSSGLAGGQETQYF.

CDR3 DNA sequence: TGTGCCAGCAGTATCGTAACAGATAACTATGGCTACACCTTC. Its translation is CASSIVTDNYGYTF. The chain recombines TRBV28 with TRBJ1-2; D remains ambiguous. Germline V gene data show CDR1 as MDHEN and CDR2 as SYDVKM. With 5 bases removed from V and 1 base from J, the gap between germline ends came to 11 bases. The length of the CDR3 is 14 residues.

CDR3 in DNA: TGTGCCAGTAGTATGGGACTAGCCATCCAAGAGACCCAGTACTTC. Translated, it gives CASSMGLAIQETQYF. The chain links TRBV19 to TRBJ2-5, with TRBD2 matching over 9 bases. V shed 3 bases and J 1 base; nucleotides not matched to a gene: 3. Germline V gene data show CDR1 as LNHDA and CDR2 as SQIVND (reference sequence). The CDR3 totals 15 residues.

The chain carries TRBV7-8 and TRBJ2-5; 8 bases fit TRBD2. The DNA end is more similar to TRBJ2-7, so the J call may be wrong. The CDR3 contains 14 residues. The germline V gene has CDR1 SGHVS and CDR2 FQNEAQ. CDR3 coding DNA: TGTGCCAGCAGCTTCAGCGGGAGCGCCTACGAGCAGTACTTC. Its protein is CASSFSGSAYEQYF.

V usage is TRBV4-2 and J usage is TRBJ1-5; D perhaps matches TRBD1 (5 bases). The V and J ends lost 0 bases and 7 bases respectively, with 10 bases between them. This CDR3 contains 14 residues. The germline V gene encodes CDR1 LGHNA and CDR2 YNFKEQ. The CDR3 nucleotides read TGTGCCAGCAGCCAAGACAGGGCTGGACAGCCCCAGCATTTT. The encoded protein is CASSQDRAGQPQHF.

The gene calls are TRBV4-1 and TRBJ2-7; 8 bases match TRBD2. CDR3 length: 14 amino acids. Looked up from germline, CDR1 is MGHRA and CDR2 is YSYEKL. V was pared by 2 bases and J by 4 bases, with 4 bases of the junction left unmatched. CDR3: CASSQQEREYEQYF. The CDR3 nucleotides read TGCGCCAGCAGCCAACAAGAGCGGGAGTACGAGCAGTACTTC.

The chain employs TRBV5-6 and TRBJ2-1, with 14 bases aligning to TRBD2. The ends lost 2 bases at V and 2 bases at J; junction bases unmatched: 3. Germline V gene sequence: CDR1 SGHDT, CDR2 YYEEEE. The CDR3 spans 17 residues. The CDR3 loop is CASSLGLAGGTYNEQFF. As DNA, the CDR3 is TGTGCCAGCAGCTTAGGACTAGCGGGAGGTACCTACAATGAGCAGTTCTTC.

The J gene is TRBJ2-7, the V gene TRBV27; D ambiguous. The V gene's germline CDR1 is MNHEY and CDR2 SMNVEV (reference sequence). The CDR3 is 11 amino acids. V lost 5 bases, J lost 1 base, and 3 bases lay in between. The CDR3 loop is CASSPSYEQYF. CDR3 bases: TGTGCCAGCAGTCCGTCCTACGAGCAGTACTTC.

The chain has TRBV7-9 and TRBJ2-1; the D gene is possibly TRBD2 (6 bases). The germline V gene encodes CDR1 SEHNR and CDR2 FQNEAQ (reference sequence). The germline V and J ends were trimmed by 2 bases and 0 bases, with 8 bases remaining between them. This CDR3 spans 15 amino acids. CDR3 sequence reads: CASSLRDSSYNEQFF. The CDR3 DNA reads TGTGCCAGCAGCTTAAGGGACTCCTCCTACAATGAGCAGTTCTTC.

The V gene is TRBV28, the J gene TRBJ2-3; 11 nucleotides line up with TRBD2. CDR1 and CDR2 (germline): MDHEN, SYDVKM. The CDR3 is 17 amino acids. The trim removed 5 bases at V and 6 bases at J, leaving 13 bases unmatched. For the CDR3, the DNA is TGTGCCAGCAGTAAGGCAACTAGCGGGAGTAGGGGGGATACGCAGTATTTT. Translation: CASSKATSGSRGDTQYF.

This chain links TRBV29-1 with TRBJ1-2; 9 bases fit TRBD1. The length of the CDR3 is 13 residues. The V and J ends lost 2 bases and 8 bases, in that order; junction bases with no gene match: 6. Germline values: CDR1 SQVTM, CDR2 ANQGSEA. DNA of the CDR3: TGCAGCGTTGAAACACAGGGGGCTTGGGGCTACACCTTC. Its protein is CSVETQGAWGYTF.

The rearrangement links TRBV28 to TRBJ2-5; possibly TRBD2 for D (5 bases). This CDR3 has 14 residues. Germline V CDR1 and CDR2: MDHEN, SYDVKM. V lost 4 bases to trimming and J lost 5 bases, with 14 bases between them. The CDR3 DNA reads TGTGCCAGCAGTTCCGAGGGCCCCCTCGAGACCCAGTACTTC. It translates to CASSSEGPLETQYF.

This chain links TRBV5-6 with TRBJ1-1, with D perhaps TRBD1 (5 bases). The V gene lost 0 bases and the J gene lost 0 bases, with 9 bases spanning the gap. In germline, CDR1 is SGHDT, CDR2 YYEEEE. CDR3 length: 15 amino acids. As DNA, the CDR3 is TGTGCCAGCAGCTTGGACAGGCGCATGAACACTGAAGCTTTCTTT. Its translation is CASSLDRRMNTEAFF.

The CDR3: CSVEGGLAGGPGGEETQYF. The DNA of the CDR3 is TGCAGCGTTGAAGGGGGACTAGCGGGAGGGCCCGGTGGGGAAGAGACCCAGTACTTC. The chain is built from TRBV29-1 and TRBJ2-5; 16 positions match TRBD2. The CDR3 covers 19 residues. The V segment lost 1 base and the J segment 3 bases; nucleotides outside the gene matches: 11. The germline V gene has CDR1 SQVTM and CDR2 ANQGSEA.